Sequencing of this TCR beta chain was carried out in a study of cytomegalovirus exposure and HLA in healthy donors. The PCR had 60 Vbeta and 13 Jbeta primers. Clones were sequenced by immunoSEQ multiplex PCR, and TCRdb holds only the in-frame ones, with some missing. Among approximately 89,000 clones listed, less than 80% were seen once. Trimming took 0 bases from V and 4 from J; bases not matched to a gene: 7. The germline V gene has CDR1 MDHEN and CDR2 SYDVKM. The CDR3 contains 16 residues. The gene calls are TRBV28 and TRBJ2-3, with 7 bases identical to TRBD1. The receptor's source is a male donor in good health and CMV-seronegative. Sequenced sample: PBMCs. CDR3 in amino acids: CASSLWTGSWSDTQYF. In DNA, the CDR3 is TGTGCCAGCAGTTTATGGACAGGGTCGTGGTCAGATACGCAGTATTTT.